This T cell receptor beta chain was found in a study of human T cells and chemical hapten exposure. TCRdb redid the calling of the RACE reads with MiXCR, one entry per CDR3 protein. This table holds tens of thousands of distinct CDR3 sequences, around 11% found once. The sample holds a few counts of this clonotype. V was pared by 5 bases and J by 1 base, with 2 bases of the junction left unmatched. The CDR3 spans 15 residues. The germline V gene has CDR1 SGHAT and CDR2 FQNNGV. Time point of the sample: pre-sensitization, week 0. The treatment was: therapeutic diphenylcyclopropenone sensitization with weekly scalp DPC.

The TCR comes from a woman aged 35 to 49 with alopecia areata. Some clones in this sample may be carry-over from other donors' samples. The chain uses TRBV11-2 and TRBJ2-5; 12 bases align to TRBD2. Sequenced here: whole blood, sampled in connection with sensitization to the hapten diphenylcyclopropenone (DPC). Written as DNA, the CDR3 is TGTGCCAGCAGCCTGGGACTAGCGGGCCAAGAGACCCAGTACTTC. Residues: CASSLGLAGQETQYF.